This TCR beta chain was recorded in a study of CD8 T cells in ankylosing spondylitis. The germline V and J ends were trimmed by 6 bases and 1 base, with 12 bases remaining between them. The germline V gene encodes CDR1 SGHTA and CDR2 FQGNSA. This CDR3 comprises 14 residues. Study-level findings and limits: A TCR beta motif of several highly homologous variants seemed to mark ankylosing spondylitis blood. Existing reports had already noted some motif variants in reactive arthritis synovial fluid and blood. Disease-associated clones were reportedly significantly overrepresented in matched ankylosing spondylitis synovial fluid. In peripheral blood, disease-linked CD8+ clones occurred at relatively low frequencies.

Only a few counts were recorded for this clonotype. Its specificity is unknown. 5'-RACE, quantitative and with molecular barcodes, yielded the TCR beta libraries. TCRdb analysed the 5' RACE reads with MiXCR anew, one entry per CDR3 protein. The table has some 800,000 distinct CDR3 sequences, roughly 10% seen once; the top ten hold more than 0.5%. The J gene is TRBJ1-1, the V gene TRBV7-2; D unresolved. The sample consisted of blood, either unsorted or a sorted T cell fraction (not recorded which). This clonotype was sampled from a male donor with ankylosing spondylitis. CDR3 coding DNA: TGTGCCAGCAGGACAACACTGGCGAACACTGAAGCTTTCTTT. It encodes CASRTTLANTEAFF.